This T cell receptor beta chain was sequenced during a study of shared clonotypes between healthy human individuals. CDR1 and CDR2 from the germline V gene are SGHVS and FQNEAQ. The CDR3 totals 13 residues. V was trimmed by 1 base and J by 6 bases, leaving 10 bases between them. The deep-level immunoSEQ assay was used. Across several immunoSEQ plates, the genomic DNA of each subset was split evenly. The protocol was immunoSEQ multiplex PCR, while the TCRdb copy is restricted to in-frame clones and leaves out a portion. In the table there are more than 2 million clones, roughly 93% of which are singletons. Naive CD8 isolation took CD45RO-negative cells positively selected for CCR7 and excluded terminally differentiated effector memory CD45RA+ cells. Each donor was a Caucasian adult residing in Nashville, Tennessee. Concerning this clone: The antigen remains unidentified.

General study points: Generation probabilities of non-shared clonotypes were lower (relative to those shared by all four donors).

V gene TRBV7-8 combines with J gene TRBJ2-7; the D gene is possibly TRBD1 (6 bases). This TCR was recovered from a man aged 18 to 30 in good health. Some clones in this sample may be carry-over from other donors' samples. Sequencing input: naive CD8+ T cells from PBMCs. The CDR3 coding sequence is TGTGCCAGCAGCTTAGGAAGGGGGTTCGAGCAGTACTTC. The encoded protein is CASSLGRGFEQYF.